Presented here are 10 T cell receptor beta chains from one specimen sequenced in a study of regulatory T cells in long-lasting Graves disease. Arm-PCR of CDR3 regions with iRepertoire HTBI primers generated TCR beta libraries. TCRdb passed the multiplex PCR reads through MiXCR, listing each CDR3 protein once. This sample yields hundreds of thousands of distinct CDR3 sequences, of which 16% are seen a single time; 25% to 30% belongs to the top ten. The time point was: newly diagnosed GD, antithyroid drugs for less than 3 months. RNA extracted from PBMCs served as the sequencing template. This sample also appeared in a second study, on T cells in Graves' hyperthyroidism and ophthalmopathy.

The sample in question was peripheral blood mononuclear cells (PBMCs), obtained at new diagnosis, from a patient treated with antithyroid drugs. The receptor source for this set is a man aged 35 to 55 with Graves disease.

The rearrangement links TRBV4-2 to TRBJ1-5; D is ambiguous. CDR1 and CDR2 (germline): LGHNA, YNFKEQ. The CDR3 loop spans 17 amino acids. Trimming removed 0 bases at V and 4 bases at J, with 16 bases between. Here the CDR3 DNA reads TGTGCCAGCAGCCAAGAATTCTTAGGACGGGAAAATCAGCCCCAGCATTTT. Its protein is CASSQEFLGRENQPQHF.

The table lists this clonotype with many counts. The chain uses TRBV27 and TRBJ2-1; 8 bases line up with TRBD2. CDR3 length equals 14 residues. V shed 7 bases, J shed 5 bases, and the junction held 7 bases outside the gene matches. Germline V gives CDR1 MNHEY, CDR2 SMNVEV (reference sequence). DNA for the CDR3: TGTGCCAGCACTAAGCGGGGGCCCCACAATGAGCAGTTCTTC. The encoded protein is CASTKRGPHNEQFF.

Many counts were recorded for this clonotype. This chain joins TRBV24-1 and TRBJ2-2; D might be TRBD2 (5 bases). Looked up from germline, CDR1 is KGHDR and CDR2 is SFDVKD. The V gene lost 0 bases and the J gene lost 0 bases, with 7 bases spanning the gap. This CDR3 spans 16 amino acids. CDR3 DNA: TGTGCCACCAGTGATTTGCGGGGAACGAACACCGGGGAGCTGTTTTTT. It translates to CATSDLRGTNTGELFF.

This clonotype has just a few counts. The chain recombines TRBV10-3 with TRBJ2-3; D remains unclear. Germline CDR1 reads ENHRY; CDR2 reads SYGVKD. Trimming cost V 7 bases and J 1 base, with 3 bases left between them. The CDR3 totals 11 residues. CDR3: CAIKGTDTQYF. The CDR3 bases are TGTGCCATCAAGGGCACAGATACGCAGTATTTT.

Worth noting for this clonotype: This could be a read error, since a much larger clone is one nucleotide away. The CDR3 does not close with the conserved phenylalanine or tryptophan, likely indicating a read error. The J gene is TRBJ1-1, the V gene TRBV7-2; D uncertain. The J call is in doubt because the DNA end fits TRBJ2-3 better. Germline CDR1 reads SGHTA; CDR2 reads FQGNSA. The CDR3 is 13 amino acids. CDR3 sequence reads: CASSDVAEDTQYI. DNA for the CDR3: TGTGCCAGCAGCGATGTCGCGGAAGATACGCAGTATATT.

This clonotype has a handful of counts. For the CDR3, the DNA is TGCAGTGCTGGGGGGGTGACAGGGGATGTTCGAAAGACCCAGTACTTC. This sequence encodes CSAGGVTGDVRKTQYF. This chain uses TRBV20-1 with TRBJ2-5, with D possibly matching TRBD1 (8 bases). This CDR3 comprises 16 residues. Per germline, CDR1 DFQATT and CDR2 SNEGSKA (reference sequence). The V end lost 5 bases, the J end lost 6 bases, and 25 bases lay between the germline ends.

Ten or more counts support this clonotype. This sequence joins TRBV12-3 or TRBV12-4 and TRBJ1-6; tentative D call: TRBD1 (5 bases). CDR3 length: 16 amino acids. V was trimmed by 3 bases and J by 2 bases, leaving 11 bases between them. CDR3 sequence: CASSFPRGPYNSPLHF. The CDR3, as DNA: TGTGCCAGCAGTTTCCCCCGGGGCCCCTATAATTCACCCCTCCACTTT.

The table lists this clonotype with many counts. This chain joins TRBV28 and TRBJ1-4; no clear D. CDR1 MDHEN and CDR2 SYDVKM come from the germline V gene. V was shortened by 4 bases and J by 4 bases, with 4 bases between the two germline ends. CDR3 length: 12 residues. DNA of the CDR3: TGTGCCAGCAGTTCCCGTAATGAAAAACTGTTTTTT. Protein sequence: CASSSRNEKLFF.

The sample holds many counts of this clonotype. J is TRBJ1-1 and V is TRBV27; D gene uncertain. The CDR3 has 13 residues. Germline CDR1 MNHEY, CDR2 SMNVEV (reference sequence). Trimming removed 7 bases at V and 1 base at J, with 10 bases between. CDR3 coding DNA: TGTGCCAGCAAGATAGGAAGGAACACTGAAGCTTTCTTT. It translates to CASKIGRNTEAFF.

This clonotype was seen at least ten times. The V call is TRBV24-1, the J call TRBJ2-3; no clear D. The germline V gene encodes CDR1 KGHDR and CDR2 SFDVKD. The CDR3 contains 13 residues. V lost 7 bases and J lost 0, with 7 bases in between. The CDR3 DNA reads as TGTGCCACCAGGGATATTAGCACAGATACGCAGTATTTT. It is translated as CATRDISTDTQYF.